This entry concerns a single T cell receptor beta chain. Its matching antigen is unknown. These data originate in a study of cytomegalovirus exposure and HLA in healthy donors. Study observations and caveats: Three chains tied to CMV proved CMV antigen-specific in vitro. Cytomegalovirus status was reportedly diagnosed by the classifier with high sensitivity and specificity. The likely origin of a cluster of highly shared sequence variants was a sequencing artifact. Using a false discovery rate of 0.05, a later analysis showed that 16,000 or so TCR beta sequences were associated with HLA alleles.

13 Jbeta primers and 60 Vbeta primers were used for the PCR. Profiled with immunoSEQ multiplex PCR; TCRdb holds only in-frame clones, not every one. Of 150,000 to 200,000 clones in the sample, less than 85% were seen once. This CDR3 spans 12 amino acids. Looked up from germline, CDR1 is SQVTM and CDR2 is ANQGSEA. This TCR was recovered from a man younger than 35 in good health and CMV-seronegative. The sample consisted of PBMCs. The V and J genes are TRBV29-1 and TRBJ2-3; D unresolved. The CDR3 spells CSVFTSTDTQYF. The CDR3 DNA follows: TGCAGTGTCTTCACTAGCACAGATACGCAGTATTTT.